The 29 T cell receptor beta chains below come from one sample, sequenced in a study of T cells in Graves' hyperthyroidism and ophthalmopathy (dated by TCRdb to between 2018 and 2021). Library preparation used multiplex PCR. The sample was run on an Illumina HiSeq 2000. TCR beta CDR3 regions were amplified from RNA transcripts. For the first round of RT-PCR on the TCR CDR3, the HTBI primer set was used together with the Qiagen OneStep RT-PCR kit. TCRdb redid the processing of the public reads, applying fastp at Q25 and MiXCR, and retained in-frame beta chains. Each CDR3 protein gets just one entry, which takes the most common genes and DNA from the rows behind it. Here the sample has under 700,000 distinct CDR3 sequences; 16% occur a single time. The top ten hold around a sixth of the sample. Sequencing used blood. These receptors originate from a woman aged 18-30 years with Graves' hyperthyroidism.

This sequence joins TRBV29-1 and TRBJ2-7, with D unclear. In germline, CDR1 is SQVTM, CDR2 ANQGSEA. This CDR3 has 12 residues. Trimming left V 7 bases short and J 4 bases short, with 14 bases between. The CDR3 is CSAEDTIYEQYF. CDR3 in DNA: TGCAGCGCCGAAGACACGATATACGAGCAGTACTTC.

The rearrangement joins TRBV15 to TRBJ1-1, with TRBD1 matching 7 bases. CDR1 and CDR2 from the germline V gene are LNHNV and YYDKDF (reference sequence). This CDR3 is built from 15 residues. Unmatched junction bases numbered 4, after V lost 1 base and J lost 2 bases. CDR3 region: CATSRGQGVNTEAFF. The CDR3 region has the DNA TGTGCCACCAGCAGAGGACAGGGAGTTAACACTGAAGCTTTCTTT.

This chain joins TRBV6-2 or TRBV6-3 and TRBJ1-2; 7 bases map to TRBD1. The V gene end was trimmed by 0 bases and the J gene end by 7 bases; junction bases not matched to a gene: 11. The V gene's germline CDR1 is MNHEY and CDR2 SVGEGT. The CDR3 length is 16 residues. CDR3 residues: CASSYSASGGSTGYTF. In DNA, the CDR3 is TGTGCCAGCAGTTACTCTGCGTCAGGGGGATCTACTGGCTACACCTTC.

At least ten counts were recorded for this clonotype. V and J are TRBV7-2 and TRBJ2-1; 12 bases are shared with TRBD2. Germline V gene sequence: CDR1 SGHTA, CDR2 FQGNSA. Trimming took 3 bases from V and 0 from J; bases not matched to a gene: 6. The CDR3 has 18 amino acids. CDR3 residues: CASSFPGLAGPSYNEQFF. The CDR3, as DNA: TGTGCCAGCAGCTTCCCGGGACTAGCGGGCCCCTCCTACAATGAGCAGTTCTTC.

This clonotype was observed many times. V and J are TRBV29-1 and TRBJ1-2; D ambiguous. Trimming cost V 4 bases and J 8 bases, with 11 bases left between them. The CDR3 sequence is 11 residues long. Germline-derived CDR1 and CDR2 are SQVTM and ANQGSEA. CDR3 sequence: CSVGSRSGYTF. The CDR3, as DNA: TGCAGCGTTGGATCTCGGTCAGGCTACACCTTC.

This clonotype was observed many times. The gene calls are TRBV12-5 and TRBJ2-5, with 14 positions matching TRBD2. V lost 5 bases, J lost 4 bases, and 6 bases stayed unmatched. The germline CDR1 and CDR2 sequences are LGHNT and FRNRAP. The CDR3 has 16 residues. CDR3 region: CASGGTGLAGGETQYF. In DNA form, the CDR3 reads TGTGCTAGTGGTGGAACAGGACTAGCGGGAGGAGAGACCCAGTACTTC.

This clonotype has a handful of counts. The rearrangement uses TRBV9 and TRBJ1-2; 9 nucleotides match TRBD1. The CDR3 has 17 residues. The trim removed 0 bases at V and 0 bases at J, leaving 6 bases unmatched. In germline, CDR1 is SGDLS, CDR2 YYNGEE. CDR3 region: CASSVGTGGRPNYGYTF. In DNA form, the CDR3 reads TGTGCCAGCAGCGTAGGTACAGGGGGCAGACCTAACTATGGCTACACCTTC.

This clonotype occurred a few times. This chain joins TRBV5-1 and TRBJ2-5; perhaps TRBD1 as D (6 bases). The CDR3 consists of 18 residues. Germline V gene data show CDR1 as SGHRS and CDR2 as YFSETQ. Between the trimmed V and J ends, which lost 0 bases and 1 base, there was a span of 19 bases. In DNA, the CDR3 is TGCGCCAGCAGCTTGGTATTGGGGTTTGTGACAGGCCAAGAGACCCAGTACTTC. It is translated as CASSLVLGFVTGQETQYF.

This clonotype was picked up a small number of times. The chain employs TRBV15 and TRBJ2-5, with D unresolved. The CDR3 has 13 residues. V gave up 1 base and J gave up 4 bases, with 7 bases separating them. The germline V gene encodes CDR1 LNHNV and CDR2 YYDKDF (reference sequence). In DNA form, the CDR3 reads TGTGCCACCAGCAGAGCTGTCCGAGAGACCCAGTACTTC. Its protein product is CATSRAVRETQYF. The full variable domain, its missing parts supplied by reference TRBV15 and TRBJ2-5, is DAMVIQNPRYQVTQFGKPVTLSCSQTLNHNVMYWYQQKSSQAPKLLFHYYDKDFNNEADTPDNFQSRRPNTSFCFLDIRSPGLGDTAMYLCATSRAVRETQYFGPGTRLLVL.

V usage is TRBV9 and J usage is TRBJ2-5, with 9 nucleotides matching TRBD1. Germline CDR1 and CDR2: SGDLS and YYNGEE. Trimming removed 4 bases from V and 4 bases from J; junction bases left unmatched: 8. This CDR3 comprises 15 residues. CDR3 protein: CASSFGGQGGETQYF. The CDR3 DNA reads TGTGCCAGCAGCTTTGGGGGACAGGGTGGAGAGACCCAGTACTTC.

This clonotype has ten or more counts. The CDR3 region is CAWKTGWEQYF. As DNA, the CDR3 is TGTGCCTGGAAAACGGGGTGGGAGCAGTACTTC. The chain recombines TRBV30 with TRBJ2-7; possible D gene TRBD2, 5 bases. V lost 4 bases and J lost 7, with 11 bases in between. The CDR3 is 11 amino acids. CDR1 and CDR2 (germline): GTSNPN, SVGIG (reference sequence).

This clonotype was picked up many times. V gene TRBV29-1 combines with J gene TRBJ2-1; D is uncertain. The V gene lost 2 bases and the J gene lost 7 bases, with 9 bases spanning the gap. Per germline, CDR1 SQVTM and CDR2 ANQGSEA. This CDR3 comprises 12 residues. The CDR3 loop reads CSVEFSPNEQFF. The DNA of the CDR3 is TGCAGCGTTGAATTTTCTCCTAATGAGCAGTTCTTC.

V usage is TRBV2 and J usage is TRBJ1-1, with D uncertain. The CDR3 is 11 residues long. Per the germline V gene, CDR1 is SNHLY and CDR2 is FYNNEI. V was clipped by 9 bases and J by 8 bases, with 13 bases between them. DNA of the CDR3: TGTGCCAGTCGTAGGCTGTCAGAAGCTTTCTTT. It codes for CASRRLSEAFF.

This clonotype was picked up many times. The chain has TRBV3-1 and TRBJ2-3; possibly TRBD1 or TRBD2 for D (6 bases each). Germline assignment: CDR1 LGHDT and CDR2 YNNKEL (reference sequence). Trimming removed 2 bases at V and 2 bases at J, with 14 bases between. CDR3 length: 16 amino acids. DNA of the CDR3: TGTGCCAGCAGCCAATTAGAAGGGGGGCCCACAGATACGCAGTATTTT. It yields the protein CASSQLEGGPTDTQYF.

This sequence joins TRBV12-5 and TRBJ2-5, with D perhaps being TRBD1 or TRBD2 (5 bases each). Germline V CDR1 and CDR2: LGHNT, FRNRAP. The V end lost 7 bases, the J end lost 5 bases, and 20 bases lay between the germline ends. The CDR3 runs 15 residues. The CDR3 here is CASALAQGRGETQYF. CDR3 bases: TGTGCTAGTGCTCTTGCCCAGGGACGAGGCGAGACCCAGTACTTC.

This clonotype came up many times. The V call is TRBV7-2, the J call TRBJ2-7, with TRBD1 identical over 7 bases. Per the germline V gene, CDR1 is SGHTA and CDR2 is FQGNSA. The CDR3 runs to 12 residues. The V gene end was trimmed by 3 bases and the J gene end by 5 bases; junction bases not matched to a gene: 1. Here the CDR3 reads CASSFRGHEQYF. CDR3 sequence (DNA): TGTGCCAGCAGCTTTAGGGGGCACGAGCAGTACTTC.

As concerns this clonotype: With a much larger clone just one base away, this may be a read error. The chain uses TRBV27 and TRBJ2-1; TRBD2 is a possible D gene (6 bases). Germline V gene data show CDR1 as MNHEY and CDR2 as SMNVEV (reference sequence). The CDR3 has 14 amino acids. The CDR3 here is CASSFDGRGIEQSF. The CDR3 bases are TGTGCCAGCAGTTTCGACGGGAGAGGTATTGAGCAGTCCTTC.

This clonotype was counted once. The CDR3 loop reads CASSFESTDTQYF. In DNA form, the CDR3 reads TGTGCCAGCAGCTTTGAAAGCACAGATACGCAGTATTTT. The V and J genes are TRBV11-3 and TRBJ2-3; D is unresolved. The CDR3 extends over 13 amino acids. From germline, CDR1 is SGHNT and CDR2 YENEEA. V was trimmed by 3 bases and J by 0 bases, leaving 4 bases between them.

The rearrangement uses TRBV4-3 and TRBJ1-2; 9 nucleotides match TRBD1. The germline gives CDR1 LGHNA, CDR2 YSLEER. The CDR3 covers 16 residues. With 0 bases clipped from V and 3 bases from J, the junction kept 5 bases outside the gene matches. CDR3 DNA: TGCGCCAGCAGCCAAGACTACAGGGGGCAGTACTATGGCTACACCTTC. Amino acid sequence: CASSQDYRGQYYGYTF.

A few counts support this clonotype. The rearrangement uses TRBV6-1 and TRBJ2-1; 8 bases are shared with TRBD2. Unmatched junction bases numbered 6, after V lost 6 bases and J lost 2 bases. The germline gives CDR1 MNHNS, CDR2 SASEGT. CDR3 length: 15 amino acids. CDR3 protein: CASSDTAGAYNEQFF. In DNA, the CDR3 is TGTGCCAGCAGCGACACAGCGGGAGCCTACAATGAGCAGTTCTTC.

This clonotype was seen many times. The chain combines TRBV7-9 with TRBJ2-7; 10 bases agree with TRBD1. The CDR3 length is 15 residues. V lost 5 bases, J lost 5 bases, and 9 bases stayed unmatched. The germline CDR1 and CDR2 sequences are SEHNR and FQNEAQ (reference sequence). CDR3 sequence (DNA): TGTGCCAGCAGCCAAGGGACAGGGGATATGGACGAGCAGTACTTC. This sequence encodes CASSQGTGDMDEQYF.

To note about this clonotype: Relative to the germline gene, one junction end is altered; a read error may explain this. The chain is built from TRBV27 and TRBJ1-2, with D uncertain. The CDR3 covers 13 residues. Germline CDR1 reads MNHEY; CDR2 reads SMNVEV (reference sequence). As DNA, the CDR3 is TGTGCCAACAGTTCCTCAGCAAACTATGGCTACACCTTC. Protein sequence: CANSSSANYGYTF.

This clonotype was found many times. The chain combines TRBV30 with TRBJ2-2; D remains ambiguous. Germline CDR1 reads GTSNPN; CDR2 reads SVGIG (reference sequence). CDR3 size: 14 residues. With 3 bases removed from V and 5 bases from J, the gap between germline ends came to 13 bases. CDR3 DNA sequence: TGTGCCTGGAGGTTCGGCCGTCGGACCGGGGAGCTGTTTTTT. Translated: CAWRFGRRTGELFF.

This clonotype turned up a few times. The chain links TRBV2 to TRBJ2-3; TRBD1 might be the D (5 bases). Trimming shortened V by 0 bases and J by 3 bases, and 10 bases separated the two germline ends. The CDR3 totals 15 residues. Germline loops: CDR1 SNHLY, CDR2 FYNNEI. The CDR3 sequence is CASSEALQGTDTQYF. As DNA, the CDR3 is TGTGCCAGCAGTGAAGCGCTTCAGGGTACAGATACGCAGTATTTT.

The gene calls are TRBV14 and TRBJ2-1; no clear D. The ends were cut back, 4 bases at V and 10 bases at J, with 11 bases in the middle. This CDR3 contains 12 residues. Per germline, CDR1 SGHDN and CDR2 FVKESK. CDR3 in amino acids: CASSPAQFEQFF. CDR3 in DNA: TGTGCCAGCAGCCCGGCACAATTCGAGCAGTTCTTC.

In its sample, this clonotype was seen many times. The chain combines TRBV2 with TRBJ2-5, with D unclear. Trimming shortened V by 3 bases and J by 1 base, and 9 bases separated the two germline ends. CDR1 SNHLY and CDR2 FYNNEI come from the germline V gene. The length of the CDR3 is 14 residues. Here the CDR3 DNA reads TGTGCCAGCAGTGAGGCTCGGTTCCAAGAGACCCAGTACTTC. It encodes CASSEARFQETQYF. Supplemented by reference TRBV2 and TRBJ2-5, the full variable domain reads EPEVTQTPSHQVTQMGQEVILRCVPISNHLYFYWYRQILGQKVEFLVSFYNNEISEKSEIFDDQFSVERPDGSNFTLKIRSTKLEDSAMYFCASSEARFQETQYFGPGTRLLVL.

The chain employs TRBV27 and TRBJ2-4, with 8 bases that match TRBD2. The germline V gene encodes CDR1 MNHEY and CDR2 SMNVEV (reference sequence). The CDR3 is made up of 16 amino acids. Trimming removed 4 bases from V and 3 bases from J; junction bases left unmatched: 8. The CDR3 spells CASSSLSGIYKNIQYF. In nucleotides, the CDR3 is TGTGCCAGCAGTTCCCTTAGCGGGATCTACAAAAACATTCAGTACTTC.

This clonotype was seen a handful of times. The chain is built from TRBV10-2 and TRBJ2-7, with no clear D. This CDR3 comprises 14 residues. Deletions cut 0 bases from V and 0 bases from J, with 6 bases between. Per germline, CDR1 WSHSY and CDR2 SAAADI. The CDR3 here is CASSESFRSYEQYF. CDR3 nucleotides: TGCGCCAGCAGTGAGTCTTTCCGCTCCTACGAGCAGTACTTC.

The table lists this clonotype with a few counts. The chain joins TRBV13 to TRBJ2-7, with 7 bases that match TRBD1. Germline V gene sequence: CDR1 PRHDT, CDR2 FYEKMQ (reference sequence). The CDR3 contains 14 residues. V was pared by 6 bases and J by 2 bases, with 7 bases of the junction left unmatched. The CDR3 nucleotides are TGTGCCAGCAGATCGACAGGGCCTACCTACGAGCAGTACTTC. It codes for CASRSTGPTYEQYF. The full variable domain, its missing parts supplied by reference TRBV13 and TRBJ2-7, is AAGVIQSPRHLIKEKRETATLKCYPIPRHDTVYWYQQGPGQDPQFLISFYEKMQSDKGSIPDRFSAQQFSDYHSELNMSSLELGDSALYFCASRSTGPTYEQYFGPGTRLTVT.